Below, 32 T cell receptor beta chains from the same sample are listed, as sequenced in a study of cytomegalovirus exposure and HLA in healthy donors. It was with 60 Vbeta and 13 Jbeta primers that the PCR ran. Using immunoSEQ multiplex PCR, the repertoire was profiled, and TCRdb retains in-frame clones only, with some absent. The profile shows approximately 130,000 clones, 81% of them singletons. Sequencing was carried out using PBMCs. These receptor sequences come from a man younger than 35 in good health and CMV-seronegative.

The table lists this clone with a few counts. The chain is built from TRBV6-1 and TRBJ1-1; tentative D call: TRBD1 (6 bases). CDR3 length: 14 residues. The V gene's germline CDR1 is MNHNS and CDR2 SASEGT. V lost 3 bases and J lost 7, with 15 bases in between. The CDR3 region has the DNA TGTGCCAGCAGTGAGGGGGGGGCATATAGTGAAGCTTTCTTT. Translation gives CASSEGGAYSEAFF.

This sequence joins TRBV2 and TRBJ2-7; 10 bases fit TRBD1. The junction had 4 bases not matched to a gene; V was cut back by 6 bases and J by 2 bases. The germline CDR1 and CDR2 sequences are SNHLY and FYNNEI. CDR3 length: 14 residues. In nucleotides, the CDR3 is TGTGCCAGCAGGGGAGGGACAGGGGCCTACGAGCAGTACTTC. It is translated as CASRGGTGAYEQYF. The variable domain in full, with the rest retrieved from reference TRBV2 and TRBJ2-7, is EPEVTQTPSHQVTQMGQEVILRCVPISNHLYFYWYRQILGQKVEFLVSFYNNEISEKSEIFDDQFSVERPDGSNFTLKIRSTKLEDSAMYFCASRGGTGAYEQYFGPGTRLTVT.

This clone was counted between two and nine times. The rearrangement links TRBV6-6 to TRBJ2-2, with 7 bases identical to TRBD2. CDR1 MNHNY and CDR2 SVGAGI come from the germline V gene (reference sequence). The V segment lost 7 bases and the J segment 7 bases; nucleotides outside the gene matches: 9. This CDR3 comprises 14 residues. Here the CDR3 reads CASTGGGSGGELFF. In DNA, the CDR3 is TGTGCCAGCACTGGGGGGGGATCTGGCGGGGAGCTGTTTTTT.

The chain combines TRBV6-5 with TRBJ1-2, with 10 bases fitting TRBD1. Germline CDR1 MNHEY, CDR2 SVGAGI. The CDR3 length is 14 residues. Unmatched junction bases numbered 6, after V lost 6 bases and J lost 5 bases. CDR3 DNA sequence: TGTGCCAGCAGGACAGGGGGCGGTTTGTATGGCTACACCTTC. This codes for CASRTGGGLYGYTF.

This sequence joins TRBV7-9 and TRBJ2-7; 9 nucleotides agree with TRBD1. Germline assignment: CDR1 SEHNR and CDR2 FQNEAQ (reference sequence). With V trimmed by 2 bases and J by 4 bases, 15 bases remained unmatched. The CDR3 consists of 18 residues. The CDR3 loop is CASSLPITGGSPKYEQYF. CDR3 DNA: TGTGCCAGCAGCTTACCCATCACAGGGGGCAGTCCCAAGTACGAGCAGTACTTC.

A few counts support this clone. CDR3 amino acids: CASSLQEAGALRGEQYF. In DNA form, the CDR3 reads TGTGCCAGCAGCCTCCAAGAAGCAGGGGCCCTACGCGGCGAGCAGTACTTC. This chain connects TRBV7-9 to TRBJ2-7, with D maybe TRBD1 (6 bases). The ends were cut back, 5 bases at V and 6 bases at J, with 26 bases in the middle. Looked up from germline, CDR1 is SEHNR and CDR2 is FQNEAQ (reference sequence). This CDR3 is built from 17 residues.

This clone was observed a few times. The chain uses TRBV28 and TRBJ1-5, with 11 nucleotides matching TRBD1. The trim removed 4 bases at V and 5 bases at J, leaving 4 bases unmatched. The CDR3 is 15 amino acids. CDR1 is MDHEN, CDR2 SYDVKM, per germline. The DNA of the CDR3 is TGTGCCAGCAGTTCCGGGACAGGGGGTTATCAGCCCCAGCATTTT. It codes for CASSSGTGGYQPQHF.

The rearrangement uses TRBV30 and TRBJ2-7; no definite D call. CDR1 and CDR2 (germline): GTSNPN, SVGIG (reference sequence). This CDR3 is 13 amino acids long. Trimming took off 1 base at V and 3 bases at J, with 10 bases between the two ends. The CDR3 bases are TGTGCCTGGAGTGGGAGCCGGCTCTACGAGCAGTACTTC. This encodes CAWSGSRLYEQYF.

V and J are TRBV15 and TRBJ2-1; D gene uncertain. The V and J ends lost 6 bases and 4 bases respectively, with 4 bases between them. This CDR3 is 11 amino acids long. Germline V gene lookup returns CDR1 LNHNV and CDR2 YYDKDF (reference sequence). CDR3 sequence (DNA): TGTGCCACCAGGGCATACAATGAGCAGTTCTTC. Translation: CATRAYNEQFF.

The rearrangement links TRBV30 to TRBJ1-6; D unclear. The CDR3 runs 13 residues. The V end lost 4 bases, the J end lost 3 bases, and 7 bases lay between the germline ends. The germline V gene has CDR1 GTSNPN and CDR2 SVGIG (reference sequence). In DNA, the CDR3 is TGTGCCTGGAACCGGGACTATAATTCACCCCTCCACTTT. Its translation: CAWNRDYNSPLHF.

The chain has TRBV5-1 and TRBJ1-1, with D uncertain. Germline V gene sequence: CDR1 SGHRS, CDR2 YFSETQ. The CDR3 has 14 amino acids. Trimming removed 0 bases from V and 4 bases from J, with 10 bases in between. The CDR3 region is CASSLGGLGTEAFF. The CDR3 DNA is TGCGCCAGCAGCTTGGGAGGGCTGGGCACTGAAGCTTTCTTT.

The V and J genes are TRBV7-2 and TRBJ1-2, with TRBD1 matching 7 bases. Germline CDR1 is SGHTA and CDR2 is FQGNSA. The CDR3 has 15 amino acids. Trimming removed 1 base from V and 3 bases from J; junction bases left unmatched: 5. The CDR3 sequence: CASSLVTGTDYGYTF. CDR3 bases: TGTGCCAGCAGCTTAGTTACCGGGACAGACTATGGCTACACCTTC.

The V gene is TRBV19, the J gene TRBJ1-5; perhaps TRBD1 as D (6 bases). The CDR3 is made up of 14 amino acids. Trimming removed 3 bases from V and 7 bases from J, with 13 bases in between. The germline gives CDR1 LNHDA, CDR2 SQIVND (reference sequence). This CDR3 is CASSILDRRQPQHF. As DNA, the CDR3 is TGTGCCAGTAGTATCTTGGACAGAAGGCAGCCCCAGCATTTT.

The chain joins TRBV9 to TRBJ2-2; TRBD2 is a possible D gene (6 bases). V lost 7 bases to trimming and J lost 4 bases, with 17 bases between them. The CDR3 covers 15 residues. Germline loops: CDR1 SGDLS, CDR2 YYNGEE. CDR3 DNA: TGTGCCAGCGGAGGGGAGGCGGGAAGCACCGGGGAGCTGTTTTTT. It codes for CASGGEAGSTGELFF.

The V call is TRBV30, the J call TRBJ1-2; D unresolved. The CDR3 contains 12 residues. The germline V gene has CDR1 GTSNPN and CDR2 SVGIG (reference sequence). Trimming cost V 8 bases and J 4 bases, with 14 bases left between them. The CDR3 here is CARHSGPYGYTF. DNA for the CDR3: TGTGCCCGGCATTCTGGGCCCTATGGCTACACCTTC. Supplemented by reference TRBV30 and TRBJ1-2, the full variable domain reads SQTIHQWPATLVQPVGSPLSLECTVEGTSNPNLYWYRQAAGRGLQLLFYSVGIGQISSEVPQNLSASRPQDRQFILSSKKLLLSDSGFYLCARHSGPYGYTFGSGTRLTVV.

The chain employs TRBV30 and TRBJ1-2; 10 positions agree with TRBD1. J gave up 8 bases and V 5 bases, and 5 bases lay outside the gene matches. CDR3 length: 12 residues. Germline lookup yields CDR1 GTSNPN and CDR2 SVGIG (reference sequence). CDR3 DNA sequence: TGTGCCTGGCAGGACAGGGGGAACGGCTACACCTTC. Its translation: CAWQDRGNGYTF.

This chain joins TRBV28 and TRBJ1-5; D may be TRBD1 (5 bases). The CDR3 runs 18 residues. Germline V lookup: CDR1 MDHEN, CDR2 SYDVKM. V shed 6 bases and J shed 1 base, with 22 bases lying between them. This CDR3 reads CASSSAQQVSLSNQPQHF. In nucleotides, the CDR3 is TGTGCCAGCAGCTCAGCCCAACAGGTCTCGTTGAGCAATCAGCCCCAGCATTTT.

The J gene is TRBJ1-1, the V gene TRBV6-5; no clear D gene. The CDR3 consists of 15 residues. Germline V CDR1 and CDR2: MNHEY, SVGAGI. Trimming removed 4 bases from V and 3 bases from J, with 15 bases in between. CDR3 loop: CASSSPAGVDTEAFF. The CDR3 nucleotides are TGTGCCAGCAGTTCACCGGCCGGGGTGGACACTGAAGCTTTCTTT.

This chain links TRBV7-9 with TRBJ1-1, with TRBD1 matching 7 bases. CDR3 length: 13 amino acids. With V trimmed by 5 bases and J by 3 bases, 3 bases remained unmatched. Germline V lookup: CDR1 SEHNR, CDR2 FQNEAQ (reference sequence). CDR3 residues: CASSEGQYTEAFF. CDR3 DNA: TGTGCCAGCAGCGAGGGACAGTACACTGAAGCTTTCTTT.

Concerning this clone itself: Other nucleotide sequences from this sample produce the same CDR3. This sequence joins TRBV5-1 and TRBJ1-1; TRBD1 is a possible D gene (5 bases). From germline, CDR1 is SGHRS and CDR2 YFSETQ. The CDR3 runs 12 residues. Trimming stripped 4 bases from V and 5 bases from J, with 9 bases between. CDR3 sequence: CASSPGGTEAFF. CDR3 bases: TGCGCCAGCAGCCCTGGGGGGACTGAAGCTTTCTTT.

The V gene is TRBV14, the J gene TRBJ1-2; D is ambiguous. This CDR3 has 13 amino acids. Germline V CDR1 and CDR2: SGHDN, FVKESK. The CDR3 region is CACLAAPGDGYTF. In DNA form, the CDR3 reads TGTGCTTGTCTGGCGGCTCCCGGAGATGGCTACACCTTC. The variable domain in full, completed from reference TRBV14 and TRBJ1-2, reads EAGVTQFPSHSVIEKGQTVTLRCDPISGHDNLYWYRRVMGKEIKFLLHFVKESKQDESGMPNNRFLAERTGGTYSTLKVQPAELEDSGVYFCACLAAPGDGYTFGSGTRLTVV.

The chain combines TRBV5-1 with TRBJ2-7; D unresolved. The CDR3 runs 13 residues. Germline values: CDR1 SGHRS, CDR2 YFSETQ. With 0 bases removed from V and 5 bases from J, the gap between germline ends came to 9 bases. The CDR3 reads CASSLVSVDEQYF. In DNA form, the CDR3 reads TGCGCCAGCAGCTTGGTATCTGTTGACGAGCAGTACTTC.

The V call is TRBV28, the J call TRBJ2-3; 7 bases fit TRBD1. The CDR3 sequence is 12 residues long. Germline-derived CDR1 and CDR2 are MDHEN and SYDVKM. The V and J ends lost 0 bases and 13 bases, in that order; junction bases with no gene match: 4. In nucleotides, the CDR3 is TGTGCCAGCAGTTTATGGGGACAGAGGAAGTATTTT. Its protein product is CASSLWGQRKYF. The full variable domain, its missing parts supplied by reference TRBV28 and TRBJ2-3, is DVKVTQSSRYLVKRTGEKVFLECVQDMDHENMFWYRQDPGLGLRLIYFSYDVKMKEKGDIPEGYSVSREKKERFSLILESASTNQTSMYLCASSLWGQRKYFGPGTRLTVL.

The chain carries TRBV30 and TRBJ2-7; 12 bases align to TRBD1. V shed 3 bases and J 3 bases; nucleotides not matched to a gene: 3. The CDR3 totals 14 residues. CDR1 is GTSNPN, CDR2 SVGIG, per germline (reference sequence). CDR3 sequence reads: CAWRGTGGRYEQYF. In nucleotides, the CDR3 is TGTGCCTGGAGGGGGACAGGGGGCCGCTACGAGCAGTACTTC.

The chain joins TRBV9 to TRBJ2-1, with TRBD2 matching 11 bases. The trim removed 4 bases at V and 4 bases at J, leaving 4 bases unmatched. The germline V gene has CDR1 SGDLS and CDR2 YYNGEE. The CDR3 runs to 15 residues. The CDR3 reads CASSPSSGGYNEQFF. The CDR3 coding sequence is TGTGCCAGCAGCCCTTCTAGCGGGGGGTACAATGAGCAGTTCTTC.

This chain joins TRBV9 and TRBJ2-2, with TRBD1 matching 10 bases. From germline, CDR1 is SGDLS and CDR2 YYNGEE. V lost 4 bases to trimming and J lost 3 bases; unmatched junction nucleotides: 6. CDR3 length: 16 residues. CDR3 sequence (DNA): TGTGCCAGCAGCACTTGGACAGGGGGGTACACCGGGGAGCTGTTTTTT. Protein product: CASSTWTGGYTGELFF.

The sample holds a few counts of this clone. The CDR3 DNA follows: TGTGCCAGCAGACCTAGCATGCTCACTGAAGCTTTCTTT. Amino acid sequence: CASRPSMLTEAFF. The gene calls are TRBV5-6 and TRBJ1-1, with no clear D. The CDR3 sequence is 13 residues long. V lost 5 bases to trimming and J lost 4 bases, with 12 bases between them. Germline V gene data show CDR1 as SGHDT and CDR2 as YYEEEE. Combining the CDR3 with reference TRBV5-6 and TRBJ1-1 gives the whole variable domain DAGVTQSPTHLIKTRGQQVTLRCSPKSGHDTVSWYQQALGQGPQFIFQYYEEEERQRGNFPDRFSGHQFPNYSSELNVNALLLGDSALYLCASRPSMLTEAFFGQGTRLTVV.

This rearrangement joins TRBV28 to TRBJ1-2; tentative D call: TRBD1 (6 bases). Trimming removed 6 bases at V and 4 bases at J, with 18 bases between. CDR3 length equals 15 residues. Germline CDR1 reads MDHEN; CDR2 reads SYDVKM. CDR3 nucleotide sequence: TGTGCCAGCAGGGCAGGGGCCTCCTTGGCCTATGGCTACACCTTC. Its protein product is CASRAGASLAYGYTF.

This clone was detected a few times. The V call is TRBV4-1, the J call TRBJ1-1; D is unresolved. The germline V gene encodes CDR1 MGHRA and CDR2 YSYEKL. The CDR3 totals 15 residues. V gave up 0 bases and J gave up 1 base, with 9 bases separating them. CDR3 bases: TGCGCCAGCAGCCAAGAGAGGGCTAGGAACACTGAAGCTTTCTTT. Protein: CASSQERARNTEAFF.

This clone was seen more than once but under ten times. V gene TRBV15 combines with J gene TRBJ2-5; 8 bases match TRBD2. Germline values: CDR1 LNHNV, CDR2 YYDKDF (reference sequence). The CDR3 loop spans 17 amino acids. V lost 1 base and J lost 4; bases outside the gene matches: 11. CDR3 nucleotides: TGTGCCACCAGCAGAGGTGAAGGGTTCGGGGGGGGAGAGACCCAGTACTTC. Its protein is CATSRGEGFGGGETQYF.

The gene calls are TRBV2 and TRBJ2-2; the D gene is possibly TRBD2 (5 bases). Trimming shortened V by 2 bases and J by 6 bases, and 16 bases separated the two germline ends. CDR3 length: 16 residues. CDR1 and CDR2 (germline): SNHLY, FYNNEI. CDR3 residues: CASSEFGDLSAGELFF. The DNA for the CDR3 is TGTGCCAGCAGTGAATTCGGGGATTTAAGTGCCGGGGAGCTGTTTTTT.

This clone was detected once. The V call is TRBV30, the J call TRBJ1-2, with 7 bases fitting TRBD1. The CDR3 length is 12 residues. V trimming: 5 bases; J trimming: 6 bases; junction bases outside the gene matches: 6. The V gene's germline CDR1 is GTSNPN and CDR2 SVGIG (reference sequence). The CDR3, as DNA: TGTGCCTGGGCAGGGGGATGGGATGGCTACACCTTC. Its translation is CAWAGGWDGYTF. Drawing the rest from reference TRBV30 and TRBJ1-2, the complete variable domain is SQTIHQWPATLVQPVGSPLSLECTVEGTSNPNLYWYRQAAGRGLQLLFYSVGIGQISSEVPQNLSASRPQDRQFILSSKKLLLSDSGFYLCAWAGGWDGYTFGSGTRLTVV.